Given below is one T cell receptor beta chain in context. Its antigen is not identified. Survey-level immunoSEQ v3.0 assays were run. The repertoire was sequenced with immunoSEQ multiplex PCR; TCRdb's copy has only in-frame clones and lacks some. The table lists some 31,000 clones, over 70% of them singletons, with around 8% in the top ten. The data were taken from a study of long-term antiretroviral therapy in people with HIV. Study summary: A decade or so separates the oldest specimens from the later 2015 immediate-ART recommendation.

Study findings and constraints: Regardless of time point, clones expanded before ART dominated the repertoire.

Participants living with HIV all received treatment in the United States. Prior to DNA extraction, the samples held 1-10 million cryopreserved PBMC. This receptor was identified in a woman in her 50s with HIV. Sequenced material: unsorted PBMCs, taken 3.1 years after starting antiretroviral therapy.

As DNA, the CDR3 is TGTGCCAGCAGCGCAAGGACTAGCGGGGGAAGAGAGACCCAGTACTTC. Protein: CASSARTSGGRETQYF. The chain links TRBV11-3 to TRBJ2-5; 13 nucleotides line up with TRBD2. V shed 5 bases and J 4 bases; nucleotides not matched to a gene: 7. CDR1 and CDR2 (germline): SGHNT, YENEEA. This CDR3 is built from 16 residues.